A selection of T cell receptor beta chains follows, all from one sample in a study of blood T cells in healthy people across ages. TCRdb itself ran the 5' RACE reads through MiXCR, one entry per CDR3 protein. The data show more than 1,400,000 distinct CDR3 sequences, 42% seen once. Sequencing used blood. The receptors were sampled from a woman under 30 in good health. Each CDR3 is given with its conserved first and last residue. D genes are given only for firm matches. A row's size may be missing; if present it is once, few, many or a size class.

D	V	size	J	DNA	CDR3
-	TRBV6-1	-	TRBJ2-1	TGTGCCATAAGATGGGGTTCCAATGAGCAGTTCTTC	CAIRWGSNEQFF
TRBD2	TRBV20-1	once	TRBJ2-3	TGCAGTGCTCCGACTAGCGGGAGGGGCACAGATACGCAGTATTTT	CSAPTSGRGTDTQYF
TRBD1	TRBV6-6	-	TRBJ1-5	TGTGCCAGCAGTTCCCAGGGGGCTGGCCAGCCCCAGCATTTT	CASSSQGAGQPQHF
-	TRBV6-1	few	TRBJ2-1	TGTGCCAGCAGTGAAATCCGGTACAATGAGCAGTTCTTC	CASSEIRYNEQFF
TRBD2	TRBV20-1	-	TRBJ2-4	TGCAGTGCTGGAGGACTAGCGACTTTAGCCAAAAACATTCAGTACTTC	CSAGGLATLAKNIQYF
-	TRBV3-1	-	TRBJ1-2	TGTGCCAGCAGCCATTTTACCGGGACGGGCGGCCACACCTTC	CASSHFTGTGGHTF
-	TRBV7-2	-	TRBJ2-3	TGTGCCAGCAGCCTAGCCACTACCCACACAGATACGCAGTATTTT	CASSLATTHTDTQYF
TRBD2	TRBV28	-	TRBJ2-1	TGTACCATCGAGCGGGAGGTTAATGGTGAGCAGTTCTTC	CTIEREVNGEQFF
TRBD2	TRBV19	-	TRBJ2-7	TGTGCCAGTAGCGCCGGGACTAGCGGGAATAGATACGAGCAGTACTTC	CASSAGTSGNRYEQYF
-	TRBV3-1	few	TRBJ2-3	TGTGCCAGCAGCCAAATACAGTATTTT	CASSQIQYF
TRBD1	TRBV25-1	-	TRBJ2-5	TGTGCCAGCAGTTTTAGCAAGGGGGCAGGAGAGACCCAGTACTTC	CASSFSKGAGETQYF
TRBD1	TRBV20-1	-	TRBJ1-1	TGCAGTGCGCCCTCGATTGGGACAGCTGGTGAAGCTTTCTTT	CSAPSIGTAGEAFF
-	TRBV5-1	-	TRBJ2-1	TGCGCCAGCAGCTTGGCTTTGGAGACTAACTACAATGAGCAGTTCTTC	CASSLALETNYNEQFF
-	TRBV29-1	-	TRBJ2-6	TGCAGCGTTGACCGACCCTCTGGGGCCAACGTCCTGACTTTC	CSVDRPSGANVLTF
-	TRBV20-1	-	TRBJ2-5	TGCAGTGCTACCTCTCCGGGGCTAAATGAGCAGTACTTC	CSATSPGLNEQYF
-	TRBV20-1	few	TRBJ2-1	TGCAGTGCTAGATTAAAAAATGAGCAGTTCTTC	CSARLKNEQFF
-	TRBV18	-	TRBJ1-2	TGTGCCAGCTCACCACCGGAGGGGTCCTACTATGGCTACACCTTC	CASSPPEGSYYGYTF
-	TRBV6-5	few	TRBJ1-1	TGTGCCAGCAGTGCTCAGCCTGGGGGGAACACTGAAGCTTTCTTT	CASSAQPGGNTEAFF
TRBD1	TRBV11-2	few	TRBJ1-2	TGTGCCAGCAGCTTAACGGACAGGGGAGCTGGCTACACCTTC	CASSLTDRGAGYTF
TRBD1	TRBV28	-	TRBJ2-7	TGTGCCAGCAGTGTTCCGGGACAGGGCTACGAGCAGTACTTC	CASSVPGQGYEQYF
-	TRBV28	-	TRBJ2-5	TGTGCCAGCAGTCCCGGGACGGAGGGAGAGACCCAGTACTTC	CASSPGTEGETQYF
-	TRBV5-1	-	TRBJ2-7	TGCGCCAGCAGACCCAGCCGGGATTACGAGCAGTACTTC	CASRPSRDYEQYF
-	TRBV11-2	-	TRBJ2-1	TGTGCCGGCAGTATAGACTCCCGCGTCTCCTACAATGAGCAGTTCTTC	CAGSIDSRVSYNEQFF
-	TRBV28	-	TRBJ1-2	TGTGCCAGTACAGGGCCCTACTATGGCTACACCTTC	CASTGPYYGYTF
TRBD1	TRBV12-3/TRBV12-4	-	TRBJ1-5	TGTGCCAGCAGGCAAACAGGGGGCAGCAATCAGCCCCAGCATTTT	CASRQTGGSNQPQHF
-	TRBV12-3/TRBV12-4	-	TRBJ2-7	TGTGCCAGTCGCGAGGGGGGAAAAACCTACGAGCAGTACTTC	CASREGGKTYEQYF
-	TRBV7-2	few	TRBJ2-1	TGTGCCAGCAGCTTAAGGTGGGGAAATGAGCAGTTCTTC	CASSLRWGNEQFF
TRBD1	TRBV4-2	few	TRBJ1-4	TGTGCCAGCAGCCGGGACAGGACCGCCAGCGAAAAACTGTTTTTT	CASSRDRTASEKLFF
TRBD2	TRBV7-2	-	TRBJ2-3	TGTGCCGGCAGCTTAGGGACTATCTTGGGGGCAGATACGCAGTATTTT	CAGSLGTILGADTQYF
TRBD2	TRBV5-5	-	TRBJ2-1	TGTGCCAGCAGCGGCGGGAGGCCCTACAATGAGCAGTTCTTC	CASSGGRPYNEQFF
-	TRBV28	-	TRBJ2-2	TGTGCCAGCAGTCCCATTAGGGCCAGCACCGGGGAGCTGTTTTTT	CASSPIRASTGELFF